Listed below are T cell receptor beta chains from one sample, sequenced in a study of blood T cell repertoires in COVID-19. The protocol was immunoSEQ multiplex PCR, while the TCRdb copy is restricted to in-frame clones and leaves out a portion. The data contain around 300,000 clones, roughly 90% of them singletons. Sequences were obtained from PBMCs or T cells enriched from blood (not recorded which). These receptors originate from a woman younger than 45 who had recovered from COVID-19. Each CDR3 is given without its conserved first and last residue. Only some rows state a clone size, as once, few, many or a class for expanded clones.

TRBV28	TRBJ2-7	NA	ASSPPPPREQY
TRBV5-5	TRBJ2-6	once	ASSLGQAGLGGANVLT
TRBV21-1	TRBJ1-2	NA	ASSKTDRTYGYT
TRBV29-1	TRBJ2-4	NA	SAGVDRDIQY
TRBV30	TRBJ1-1	NA	AWSELRNTEAF
TRBV28	TRBJ1-3	NA	ASVRDPSGNTIY
TRBV27	TRBJ1-1	once	ASRIQGAGTEAF
TRBV9	TRBJ2-1	once	ASSVAPGSDEQF
TRBV5-6	TRBJ2-7	NA	ASSSRTSGTYEQY
TRBV21-1	TRBJ1-3	NA	ASSAQGFGNTIY
TRBV27	TRBJ1-3	once	ASSTRGGGNTIY
TRBV5-4	TRBJ2-2	NA	ASSPGTSGSYVVELF
TRBV7-6	TRBJ1-6	once	ASSLGRQGPGSPLH
TRBV15	TRBJ2-4	NA	ATSRDRERRIQY
TRBV19	TRBJ2-1	NA	ASSMVPLTSYNEQF
TRBV7-2	TRBJ1-4	NA	ASSLGLTGTNEKLF
TRBV4-3	TRBJ2-1	NA	ASSQSTTLAGSFNEQF
TRBV5-6	TRBJ2-3	NA	ASSSPPGATDTQY
TRBV12-3/TRBV12-4	TRBJ1-4	NA	ASRTGSVKLF
TRBV7-9	TRBJ2-5	NA	ASSLAGRMETQY
TRBV6-5	TRBJ2-1	NA	ASSLLKGNNEQF
TRBV7-9	TRBJ1-1	NA	ASRPRGTEAF
TRBV5-1	TRBJ2-3	NA	ASSLRGLGTDTQY
TRBV18	TRBJ2-3	once	ASSPLAGGYTDTQY
TRBV5-6	TRBJ1-5	NA	ASSVYMDPGNQPQH
TRBV7-7	TRBJ2-1	NA	ASSRLGVNEQF
TRBV4-1	TRBJ2-5	once	ASRPTPGTSGRGAETQY
TRBV5-1	TRBJ2-1	NA	ASSFSGTGGYEQF
TRBV11-3	TRBJ2-2	NA	ASSLGPGTSGLGELF
TRBV4-3	TRBJ1-5	NA	ASSQDKGDSNQPQH
TRBV7-8	TRBJ2-1	NA	ASGEAGGVNEQF
TRBV7-2	TRBJ2-1	NA	ASSLVVSSGPYNEQF
TRBV14	TRBJ1-1	NA	ASSHTQGYTEAF
TRBV11-1	TRBJ2-7	NA	ASRPRAGTNYEQY
TRBV4-3	TRBJ1-2	NA	ASSQDSPDTRT
TRBV4-3	TRBJ2-1	NA	ASSQEAGRSEQF
TRBV30	TRBJ1-2	NA	AWSEEAPNYGYT
TRBV2	TRBJ1-1	NA	ATSTRNTEAF
TRBV5-8	TRBJ1-2	NA	ASSRDRGSRSNYGYT
TRBV5-6	TRBJ1-2	NA	ASRHPGGIGYT
TRBV27	TRBJ2-7	NA	ASSSPTSSSYEQY
TRBV9	TRBJ2-3	NA	ASSVGGGGTDTQY
TRBV6-5	TRBJ2-7	NA	ASSSPTLSSYEQY
TRBV28	TRBJ1-5	NA	ATKDRVSNQPQH
TRBV2	TRBJ2-5	NA	ASSGRVGETQY
TRBV11-3	TRBJ2-7	once	ASSPGGLDEQY
TRBV6-1	TRBJ1-5	NA	ASSEYAGLGPQH
TRBV19	TRBJ1-1	NA	ASSIPFGQGGTEAF
TRBV5-1	TRBJ2-7	NA	ASSGGLAVNYEQY